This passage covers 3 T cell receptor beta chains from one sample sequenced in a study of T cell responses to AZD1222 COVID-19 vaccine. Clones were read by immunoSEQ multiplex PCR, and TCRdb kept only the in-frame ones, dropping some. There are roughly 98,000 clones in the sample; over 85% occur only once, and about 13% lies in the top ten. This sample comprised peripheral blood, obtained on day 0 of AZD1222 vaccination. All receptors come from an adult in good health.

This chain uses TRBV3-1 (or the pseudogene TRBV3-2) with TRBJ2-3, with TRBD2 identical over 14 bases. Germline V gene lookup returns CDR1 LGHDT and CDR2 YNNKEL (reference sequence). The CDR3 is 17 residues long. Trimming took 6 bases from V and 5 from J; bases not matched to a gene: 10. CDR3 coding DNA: TGTGCCAGCAGTCCACGGACTAGCGGGGGGACTGGAGATACGCAGTATTTT. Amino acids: CASSPRTSGGTGDTQYF.

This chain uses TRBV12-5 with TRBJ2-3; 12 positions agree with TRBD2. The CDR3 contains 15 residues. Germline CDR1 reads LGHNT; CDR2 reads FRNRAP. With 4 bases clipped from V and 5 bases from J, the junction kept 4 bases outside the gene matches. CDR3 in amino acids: CASGWLAGGQDTQYF. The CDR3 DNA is TGTGCTAGTGGTTGGCTAGCGGGGGGGCAAGATACGCAGTATTTT.

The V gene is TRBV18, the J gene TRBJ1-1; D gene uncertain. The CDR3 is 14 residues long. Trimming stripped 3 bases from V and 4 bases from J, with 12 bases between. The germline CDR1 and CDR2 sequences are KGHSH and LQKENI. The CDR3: CASSPMTMSTEAFF. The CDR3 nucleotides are TGTGCCAGCTCACCGATGACTATGAGCACTGAAGCTTTCTTT.